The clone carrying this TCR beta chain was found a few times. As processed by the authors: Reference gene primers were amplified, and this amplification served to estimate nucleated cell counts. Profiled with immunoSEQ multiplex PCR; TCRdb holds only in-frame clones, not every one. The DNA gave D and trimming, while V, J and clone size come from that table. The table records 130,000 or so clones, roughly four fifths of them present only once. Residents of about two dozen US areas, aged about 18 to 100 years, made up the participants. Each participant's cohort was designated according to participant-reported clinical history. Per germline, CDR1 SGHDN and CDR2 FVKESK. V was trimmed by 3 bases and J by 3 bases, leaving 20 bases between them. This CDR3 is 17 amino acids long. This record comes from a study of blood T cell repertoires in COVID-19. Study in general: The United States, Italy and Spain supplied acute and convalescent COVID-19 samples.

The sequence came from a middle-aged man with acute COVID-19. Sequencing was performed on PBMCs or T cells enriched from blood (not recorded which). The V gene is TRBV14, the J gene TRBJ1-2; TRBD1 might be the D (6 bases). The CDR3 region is CASSQLGGTYRDYGYTF. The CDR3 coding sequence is TGTGCCAGCAGCCAGTTAGGTGGGACATATCGGGACTATGGCTACACCTTC. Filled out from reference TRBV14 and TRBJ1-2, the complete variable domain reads EAGVTQFPSHSVIEKGQTVTLRCDPISGHDNLYWYRRVMGKEIKFLLHFVKESKQDESGMPNNRFLAERTGGTYSTLKVQPAELEDSGVYFCASSQLGGTYRDYGYTFGSGTRLTVV.